The text below deals with one T cell receptor beta chain. Its antigen remains unidentified. The data were taken from a study of OX40 agonist ivuxolimab in advanced cancers. Samples of blood were obtained at baseline, on cycle 4 day 1, and on cycle 7 day 1. Study results and limitations: In CD8+ T cells, expanded clones were on average more numerous than in CD4+. In the expanded peripheral T cells, antigen specificity was never determined.

Sequencing used immunoSEQ multiplex PCR; TCRdb keeps in-frame clones, though not all of them. This repertoire shows around 79,000 clones, approximately 91% found once; its top ten account for approximately 0.79%. V dropped 3 bases and J dropped 4 bases, with 15 bases sitting between them. Germline assignment: CDR1 SGHAT and CDR2 FQNNGV. The CDR3 loop spans 16 amino acids. The gene calls are TRBV11-2 and TRBJ2-2; the D gene is possibly TRBD2 (7 bases). This receptor was identified in an adult with an advanced solid tumor such as melanoma, head and neck, liver or kidney cancer. Sequenced material: CD4+ or CD8+ T cells sorted from blood, taken in a trial of the OX40 agonist ivuxolimab. This chain's CDR3 is CASSFGGGATTGELFF. The DNA for the CDR3 is TGTGCCAGCAGCTTCGGTGGGGGGGCGACCACCGGGGAGCTGTTTTTT. Combining the CDR3 with reference TRBV11-2 and TRBJ2-2 gives the whole variable domain EAGVAQSPRYKIIEKRQSVAFWCNPISGHATLYWYQQILGQGPKLLIQFQNNGVVDDSQLPKDRFSAERLKGVDSTLKIQPAKLEDSAVYLCASSFGGGATTGELFFGEGSRLTVL.